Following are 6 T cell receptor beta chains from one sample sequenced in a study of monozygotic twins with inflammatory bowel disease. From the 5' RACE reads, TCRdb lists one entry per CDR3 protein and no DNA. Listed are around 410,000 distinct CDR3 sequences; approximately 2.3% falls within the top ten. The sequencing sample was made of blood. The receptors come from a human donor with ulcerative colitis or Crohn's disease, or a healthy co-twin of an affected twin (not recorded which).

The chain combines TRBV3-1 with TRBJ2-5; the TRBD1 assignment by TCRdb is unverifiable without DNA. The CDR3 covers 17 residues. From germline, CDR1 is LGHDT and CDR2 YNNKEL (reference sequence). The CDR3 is CASSQVRGGWYQETQYF.

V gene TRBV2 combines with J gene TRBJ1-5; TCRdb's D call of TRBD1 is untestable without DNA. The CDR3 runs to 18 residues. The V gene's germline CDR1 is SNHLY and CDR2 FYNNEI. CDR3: CASSVSIIRGDRNQPQHF.

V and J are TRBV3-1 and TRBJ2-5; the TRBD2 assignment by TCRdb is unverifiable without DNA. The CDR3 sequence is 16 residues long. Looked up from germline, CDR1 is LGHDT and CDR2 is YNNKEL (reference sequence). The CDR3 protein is CASSLTSGGAQETQYF.

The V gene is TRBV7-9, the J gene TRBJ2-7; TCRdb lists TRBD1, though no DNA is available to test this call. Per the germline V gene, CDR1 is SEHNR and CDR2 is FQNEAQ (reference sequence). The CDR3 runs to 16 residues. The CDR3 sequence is CASSFLPGQGYYEQYF.

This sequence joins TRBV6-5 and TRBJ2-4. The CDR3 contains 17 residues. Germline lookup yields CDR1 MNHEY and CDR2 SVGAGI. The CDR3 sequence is CASSYSPAFIAKNIQYF.

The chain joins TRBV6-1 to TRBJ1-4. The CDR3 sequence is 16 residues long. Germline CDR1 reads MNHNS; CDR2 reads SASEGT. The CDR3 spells CASSEARGRPNEKLFF.